The rows below give T cell receptor delta chains drawn from one sample of a study of Vδ1+ human thymocytes. TCRdb processed the multiplex PCR reads again with the CATT caller. The sample lists about 73,000 delta-chain clones; roughly a third were seen once. The sample comprised Vdelta1+ gamma-delta thymocytes from the thymus. These receptor sequences come from a boy in the first two years of life who had congenital heart surgery. CDR3s include the opening cysteine and the closing phenylalanine or tryptophan. The order of the fields is J gene, D gene, V gene, CDR3 length, clone size, CDR3 protein, CDR3 DNA. A D gene is named only where the DNA matches it firmly. A row's size may be missing; if present it is once, few, many or a size class.

j_call: TRDJ1; d_call: TRDD3; v_call: TRDV1; cdr3_length: 23; clone_size: .; cdr3_aa: CALGEKGGTTVLGDTSYTDKLIF; cdr3_nt: TGTGCTCTTGGGGAAAAGGGCGGAACTACCGTACTGGGGGATACTTCGTACACCGATAAACTCATCTTT
j_call: TRDJ1; d_call: TRDD3; v_call: TRDV1; cdr3_length: 21; clone_size: few; cdr3_aa: CALGETSLRLSGGRYTDKLIF; cdr3_nt: TGTGCTCTTGGGGAAACCTCCCTTCGCCTCTCTGGGGGCCGTTACACCGATAAACTCATCTTT
j_call: TRDJ1; d_call: TRDD3; v_call: TRDV1; cdr3_length: 18; clone_size: .; cdr3_aa: CALGELRLGDSNTDKLIF; cdr3_nt: TGTGCTCTTGGGGAACTACGGCTGGGGGACTCTAACACCGATAAACTCATCTTT
j_call: TRDJ1; d_call: TRDD3; v_call: TRDV1; cdr3_length: 25; clone_size: .; cdr3_aa: CALGERIFAYADWGIRYPYTDKLIF; cdr3_nt: TGCGCTCTTGGGGAACGTATTTTCGCGTACGCAGACTGGGGGATACGATATCCGTACACCGATAAACTCATCTTT
j_call: TRDJ1; d_call: .; v_call: TRDV1; cdr3_length: 22; clone_size: few; cdr3_aa: CALGELFPGPTQELAYTDKLIF; cdr3_nt: TGTGCTCTTGGGGAACTTTTCCCTGGGCCTACCCAGGAGTTAGCGTACACCGATAAACTCATCTTT
j_call: TRDJ1; d_call: TRDD3; v_call: TRDV1; cdr3_length: 20; clone_size: .; cdr3_aa: CALGEPLLLSTGGYAGKLIF; cdr3_nt: TGTGCTCTTGGGGAGCCCCTTCTACTCAGTACTGGGGGATACGCTGGTAAACTCATCTTT
j_call: TRDJ1; d_call: .; v_call: TRDV1; cdr3_length: 16; clone_size: few; cdr3_aa: CALGALTFRLPHGLIF; cdr3_nt: TGTGCTCTTGGGGCTTTGACCTTCCGACTACCTCACGGACTCATCTTT
j_call: TRDJ1; d_call: TRDD3; v_call: TRDV1; cdr3_length: 18; clone_size: few; cdr3_aa: CALRLRLLGVPYTDKLIF; cdr3_nt: TGTGCTCTTAGATTACGATTACTGGGGGTCCCGTACACCGATAAACTCATCTTT
j_call: TRDJ2; d_call: TRDD3; v_call: TRDV1; cdr3_length: 25; clone_size: .; cdr3_aa: CALGELPAAILRGDRSWGLTAQLFF; cdr3_nt: TGTGCTCTCGGGGAACTCCCAGCAGCGATCCTACGGGGGGATAGGAGCTGGGGTTTGACAGCACAACTCTTCTTT
j_call: TRDJ1; d_call: .; v_call: TRDV1; cdr3_length: 18; clone_size: .; cdr3_aa: CALGERVPASLRTDKLIF; cdr3_nt: TGTGCTCTTGGGGAAAGGGTACCTGCCTCCTTACGGACCGATAAACTCATCTTT
j_call: TRDJ1; d_call: TRDD3; v_call: TRDV2; cdr3_length: 11; clone_size: few; cdr3_aa: CACVLGDALIF; cdr3_nt: TGTGCCTGTGTTCTGGGGGATGCACTCATCTTT
j_call: TRDJ1; d_call: .; v_call: TRDV1; cdr3_length: 14; clone_size: .; cdr3_aa: CALGKLEKDAKLIF; cdr3_nt: TGTGCTCTTGGGAAGCTCGAAAAGGACGCTAAACTCATCTTT
j_call: TRDJ1; d_call: .; v_call: TRDV1; cdr3_length: 15; clone_size: few; cdr3_aa: CALGLRPAGTDKLIF; cdr3_nt: TGTGCTCTTGGGTTACGTCCGGCAGGCACCGATAAACTCATCTTT
j_call: TRDJ1; d_call: .; v_call: TRDV1; cdr3_length: 14; clone_size: few; cdr3_aa: CALGDAVPGKKLIF; cdr3_nt: TGTGCTCTTGGGGATGCCGTGCCCGGAAAGAAACTCATCTTT
j_call: TRDJ1; d_call: .; v_call: TRDV1; cdr3_length: 14; clone_size: .; cdr3_aa: CALGDHTATDQLIF; cdr3_nt: TGTGCTCTTGGGGACCACACAGCCACCGATCAACTCATCTTT
j_call: TRDJ1; d_call: .; v_call: TRDV1; cdr3_length: 22; clone_size: few; cdr3_aa: CALGEPRPSVTDGGVYTDKLIF; cdr3_nt: TGTGCTCTTGGGGAACCCCGGCCTTCCGTAACCGATGGGGGAGTATACACCGATAAACTCATCTTT
j_call: TRDJ2; d_call: TRDD3; v_call: TRDV1; cdr3_length: 20; clone_size: few; cdr3_aa: CALGELLPMGDTQLTAQLFF; cdr3_nt: TGTGCTCTTGGGGAACTTCTACCGATGGGGGATACGCAATTGACAGCACAACTCTTCTTT
j_call: TRDJ1; d_call: TRDD3; v_call: TRDV1; cdr3_length: 19; clone_size: few; cdr3_aa: CALGEIDGLLGDTPDKLIF; cdr3_nt: TGTGCTCTTGGGGAAATTGACGGCCTACTGGGGGATACGCCCGATAAACTCATCTTT
j_call: TRDJ1; d_call: TRDD3; v_call: TRDV1; cdr3_length: 26; clone_size: .; cdr3_aa: CALGELGRPLGLGDFNCSPGADKLIF; cdr3_nt: TGTGCTCTTGGGGAACTAGGGAGGCCTCTAGGGCTGGGGGATTTTAACTGTTCCCCTGGGGCCGATAAACTCATCTTT
j_call: TRDJ1; d_call: TRDD3; v_call: TRDV2; cdr3_length: 16; clone_size: .; cdr3_aa: CACGCWGTPRRDKLIF; cdr3_nt: TGCGCCTGTGGGTGCTGGGGGACCCCGCGGAGGGATAAACTCATCTTT
j_call: TRDJ1; d_call: TRDD3; v_call: TRDV1; cdr3_length: 17; clone_size: .; cdr3_aa: CALGSSGYLTDTDKLIF; cdr3_nt: TGTGCTCTTGGATCTTCGGGATACTTAACCGACACCGATAAACTCATCTTT
j_call: TRDJ1; d_call: TRDD3; v_call: TRDV1; cdr3_length: 15; clone_size: .; cdr3_aa: CALGALPFLNWGIYF; cdr3_nt: TGTGCTCTTGGGGCGCTTCCATTCCTAAACTGGGGGATATATTTT
j_call: TRDJ1; d_call: .; v_call: TRDV1; cdr3_length: 21; clone_size: .; cdr3_aa: CALGEPEKRKGYDPSTDELIF; cdr3_nt: TGTGCTCTTGGGGAACCGGAAAAACGGAAGGGATATGATCCAAGCACCGATGAACTCATCTTT
j_call: TRDJ1; d_call: TRDD3; v_call: TRDV1; cdr3_length: 17; clone_size: .; cdr3_aa: CALGELEDGGIPHKLIF; cdr3_nt: TGTGCTCTTGGGGAACTCGAGGATGGGGGGATTCCCCATAAACTCATCTTT
j_call: TRDJ1; d_call: TRDD2; v_call: TRDV1; cdr3_length: 24; clone_size: few; cdr3_aa: CALGEPCRPSYPVVGYATTDKLIF; cdr3_nt: TGTGCTCTTGGGGAACCTTGCCGGCCTTCCTACCCAGTTGTCGGGTACGCGACCACCGATAAACTCATCTTT
j_call: TRDJ1; d_call: TRDD3; v_call: TRDV1; cdr3_length: 18; clone_size: .; cdr3_aa: CALGEPERQGTGGFKLIF; cdr3_nt: TGTGCTCTTGGGGAACCCGAGCGTCAGGGAACCGGGGGATTTAAACTCATCTTT
j_call: TRDJ1; d_call: TRDD3; v_call: TRDV1; cdr3_length: 17; clone_size: .; cdr3_aa: CALGVRSWGIRTGKLIF; cdr3_nt: TGTGCTCTTGGGGTTCGGAGCTGGGGGATACGCACCGGTAAACTCATCTTT
j_call: TRDJ1; d_call: TRDD2; v_call: TRDV1; cdr3_length: 22; clone_size: .; cdr3_aa: CALGERPPQPSYEVGCTDKLIF; cdr3_nt: TGTGCTCTTGGGGAAAGACCCCCGCAGCCTTCCTACGAAGTAGGGTGCACCGATAAACTCATCTTT
j_call: TRDJ1; d_call: .; v_call: TRDV1; cdr3_length: 20; clone_size: few; cdr3_aa: CALEVPKRLGEGGYTDKLIF; cdr3_nt: TGTGCTCTTGAGGTCCCTAAGCGTCTGGGCGAAGGGGGGTACACCGATAAACTCATCTTT
j_call: TRDJ1; d_call: .; v_call: TRDV1; cdr3_length: 22; clone_size: .; cdr3_aa: CALGDLVVGTFGDWKFTDKLIF; cdr3_nt: TGTGCTCTTGGGGACCTGGTGGTGGGGACCTTCGGGGACTGGAAGTTCACCGATAAACTCATCTTT
j_call: TRDJ1; d_call: TRDD3; v_call: TRDV1; cdr3_length: 21; clone_size: .; cdr3_aa: CALGELCPASALGETTDKLIF; cdr3_nt: TGTGCTCTTGGGGAACTATGCCCCGCCTCAGCGCTGGGGGAAACTACCGATAAACTCATCTTT
j_call: TRDJ1; d_call: TRDD3; v_call: TRDV1; cdr3_length: 27; clone_size: .; cdr3_aa: CALGELLLPSHTGGYSPFWYDTDKLIF; cdr3_nt: TGTGCTCTTGGGGAACTACTTCTTCCCTCCCATACTGGGGGATACTCCCCGTTTTGGTATGACACCGATAAACTCATCTTT
j_call: TRDJ1; d_call: TRDD3; v_call: TRDV1; cdr3_length: 19; clone_size: .; cdr3_aa: CALGELGHWGIRHTDKLIF; cdr3_nt: TGTGCTCTTGGGGAACTAGGTCATTGGGGGATACGCCACACCGATAAACTCATCTTT
j_call: TRDJ1; d_call: TRDD3; v_call: TRDV1; cdr3_length: 21; clone_size: .; cdr3_aa: CALGTPGRILGTLLYTDKLIF; cdr3_nt: TGTGCTCTTGGGACTCCCGGGCGCATACTGGGGACTCTATTATACACCGATAAACTCATCTTT
j_call: TRDJ1; d_call: .; v_call: TRDV1; cdr3_length: 17; clone_size: .; cdr3_aa: CALGELRPWDSGDKLIF; cdr3_nt: TGTGCTCTTGGGGAACTTCGGCCCTGGGATTCGGGCGATAAACTCATCTTT
j_call: TRDJ1; d_call: TRDD3; v_call: TRDV1; cdr3_length: 22; clone_size: .; cdr3_aa: CALGAHSGLPSGGYLNTDKLIF; cdr3_nt: TGTGCTCTTGGGGCGCACTCAGGCCTTCCCTCTGGGGGATACCTAAACACCGATAAACTCATCTTT
j_call: TRDJ1; d_call: TRDD3; v_call: TRDV1; cdr3_length: 20; clone_size: once; cdr3_aa: CALGELKVSWGYKYTDKLIF; cdr3_nt: TGTGCTCTTGGGGAACTAAAGGTTTCGTGGGGATACAAGTACACCGATAAACTCATCTTT
j_call: TRDJ1; d_call: TRDD3; v_call: TRDV1; cdr3_length: 23; clone_size: .; cdr3_aa: CALGELHFAWTGGYEHYTDKLIF; cdr3_nt: TGTGCTCTTGGGGAACTACACTTCGCTTGGACTGGGGGATACGAACACTACACCGATAAACTCATCTTT
j_call: TRDJ1; d_call: TRDD3; v_call: TRDV1; cdr3_length: 17; clone_size: .; cdr3_aa: CALGEPRGLGDADKLIF; cdr3_nt: TGTGCTCTTGGGGAGCCCCGGGGGCTGGGGGATGCCGATAAACTCATCTTT
j_call: TRDJ1; d_call: TRDD3; v_call: TRDV1; cdr3_length: 22; clone_size: .; cdr3_aa: CALGELNPEGCRTGGAVPKLIF; cdr3_nt: TGTGCTCTTGGGGAACTAAACCCGGAGGGCTGCCGTACTGGGGGAGCGGTCCCTAAACTCATCTTT
j_call: TRDJ1; d_call: .; v_call: TRDV1; cdr3_length: 15; clone_size: .; cdr3_aa: CALGERILRTDKLIF; cdr3_nt: TGTGCTCTTGGGGAAAGGATCCTACGAACCGATAAACTCATCTTT
j_call: TRDJ1; d_call: .; v_call: TRDV1; cdr3_length: 22; clone_size: few; cdr3_aa: CALGELRAPGPGKPIHTDKLIF; cdr3_nt: TGTGCTCTTGGGGAACTCAGGGCCCCTGGCCCTGGCAAACCTATCCACACCGATAAACTCATCTTT
j_call: TRDJ1; d_call: TRDD3; v_call: TRDV1; cdr3_length: 20; clone_size: .; cdr3_aa: CALGGENSLLGDTRSDKLIF; cdr3_nt: TGTGCTCTTGGGGGTGAGAATTCCTTACTGGGGGATACGCGTTCCGATAAACTCATCTTT
j_call: TRDJ1; d_call: TRDD3; v_call: TRDV1; cdr3_length: 18; clone_size: few; cdr3_aa: CALGETPTGGYRGDKLIF; cdr3_nt: TGTGCTCTTGGGGAAACACCCACTGGGGGATACCGGGGCGATAAACTCATCTTT
j_call: TRDJ1; d_call: TRDD3; v_call: TRDV1; cdr3_length: 21; clone_size: .; cdr3_aa: CALGAAFETGGYPGYTDKLIF; cdr3_nt: TGTGCTCTTGGGGCCGCGTTCGAGACTGGGGGATACCCGGGGTACACCGATAAACTCATCTTT
j_call: TRDJ1; d_call: TRDD2; v_call: TRDV1; cdr3_length: 14; clone_size: .; cdr3_aa: CALGDPFLLDKLIF; cdr3_nt: TGTGCTCTTGGGGATCCCTTCCTATTAGATAAACTCATCTTT
j_call: TRDJ2; d_call: TRDD3; v_call: TRDV1; cdr3_length: 19; clone_size: few; cdr3_aa: CALGNSTHWGIHWSAQLFF; cdr3_nt: TGTGCTCTTGGGAACTCCACACACTGGGGGATACACTGGTCAGCACAACTCTTCTTT
j_call: TRDJ1; d_call: .; v_call: TRDV1; cdr3_length: 18; clone_size: .; cdr3_aa: CALGEAPPRGVYTDKLIF; cdr3_nt: TGCGCTCTTGGGGAAGCCCCTCCCAGGGGGGTGTACACCGATAAACTCATCTTT
j_call: TRDJ1; d_call: TRDD3; v_call: TRDV1; cdr3_length: 19; clone_size: few; cdr3_aa: CALGEPGEGGSWGIDKLIF; cdr3_nt: TGTGCTCTTGGGGAACCCGGCGAAGGAGGTAGCTGGGGGATAGATAAACTCATCTTT
j_call: TRDJ2; d_call: .; v_call: TRDV1; cdr3_length: 18; clone_size: .; cdr3_aa: CALGELRYGKALTAQLFF; cdr3_nt: TGTGCTCTTGGGGAACTCCGTTACGGGAAAGCTTTGACAGCACAACTCTTCTTT
j_call: TRDJ1; d_call: TRDD2; v_call: TRDV1; cdr3_length: 21; clone_size: .; cdr3_aa: CALGEALVFLLDTYYTDKLIF; cdr3_nt: TGTGCTCTTGGGGAAGCCCTCGTGTTCCTACTAGATACTTATTACACCGATAAACTCATCTTT